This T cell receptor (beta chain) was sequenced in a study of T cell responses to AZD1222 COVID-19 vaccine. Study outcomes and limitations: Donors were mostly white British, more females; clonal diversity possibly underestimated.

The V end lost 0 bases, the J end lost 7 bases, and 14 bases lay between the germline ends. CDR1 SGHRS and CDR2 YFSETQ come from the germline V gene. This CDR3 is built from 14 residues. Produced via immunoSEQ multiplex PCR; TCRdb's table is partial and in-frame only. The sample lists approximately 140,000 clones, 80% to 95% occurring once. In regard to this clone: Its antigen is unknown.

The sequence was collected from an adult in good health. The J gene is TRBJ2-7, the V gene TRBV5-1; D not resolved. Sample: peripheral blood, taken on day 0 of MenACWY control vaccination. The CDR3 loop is CASSLGKRMGEQYF. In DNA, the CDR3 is TGCGCCAGCAGCTTGGGTAAACGGATGGGAGAGCAGTACTTC.